The clone carrying this T cell receptor (beta chain) was observed many times. Its antigen is undetermined. The sample belongs to a study of response to subunit inactivated influenza vaccine. Study outcomes and limitations: A suggestion made by the authors is that each seasonal influenza vaccination recruits few new T cells.

The CDR3 is 13 amino acids. CDR1 is SGHRS, CDR2 YFSETQ, per germline. The ends lost 3 bases at V and 5 bases at J; junction bases unmatched: 3. From the RT-PCR reads, TCRdb called clonotypes with MiXCR, one entry per CDR3 protein. The table lists about 780,000 distinct CDR3 sequences, around a sixth of them singletons. V gene TRBV5-1 combines with J gene TRBJ2-7; 9 nucleotides align to TRBD1. The sequencing here drew on PBMCs from blood, taken more than 4 days after vaccination. This receptor was identified in a man aged 45-65 years who received an inactivated influenza vaccine. CDR3: CASSWGTGNEQYF. The CDR3, as DNA: TGCGCCAGCAGCTGGGGGACAGGGAACGAGCAGTACTTC. Using reference TRBV5-1 and TRBJ2-7 for the parts outside the CDR3, the full variable domain is KAGVTQTPRYLIKTRGQQVTLSCSPISGHRSVSWYQQTPGQGLQFLFEYFSETQRNKGNFPGRFSGRQFSNSRSEMNVSTLELGDSALYLCASSWGTGNEQYFGPGTRLTVT.